A single sample is the source of the 21 T cell receptor beta chains below, sequenced in a study of blood T cells in healthy people across ages. The authors ran a second PCR of about 7 to 11 cycles using a sample-barcoded 5' primer and a J-beta primer mix. TCRdb reanalysed the 5' RACE reads using MiXCR and keeps one entry per CDR3 protein. The table lists just under 750,000 distinct CDR3 sequences, 20% to 25% of them singletons, with about 22% in the top ten. What was sequenced was blood. These receptors came from a man in his 70s in good health.

The V and J genes are TRBV19 and TRBJ2-3; TRBD2 aligns across 11 bases. The CDR3 covers 15 residues. The junction had 3 bases not matched to a gene; V was cut back by 1 base and J by 6 bases. The germline V gene has CDR1 LNHDA and CDR2 SQIVND (reference sequence). The CDR3 DNA follows: TGTGCCAGTAGTATAGCTACTAGCGGGAGCGATACGCAGTATTTT. Translated, it gives CASSIATSGSDTQYF.

The sample holds a few counts of this clonotype. The chain has TRBV12-3 or TRBV12-4 and TRBJ1-1; no clear D. V lost 6 bases, J lost 3 bases, and 11 bases lay in between. The CDR3 length is 13 residues. The CDR3 DNA follows: TGTGCCAGCAGCAACGGGAGACACACTGAAGCTTTCTTT. Its translation is CASSNGRHTEAFF.

The chain recombines TRBV20-1 with TRBJ2-2; possibly TRBD2 for D (6 bases). Per germline, CDR1 DFQATT and CDR2 SNEGSKA (reference sequence). CDR3 length: 12 residues. V was shortened by 5 bases and J by 7 bases, with 11 bases between the two germline ends. The CDR3 protein is CSAPGGVGELFF. The CDR3 region has the DNA TGCAGTGCTCCCGGGGGTGTCGGGGAGCTGTTTTTT.

This clonotype came up a few times. The rearrangement links TRBV6-1 to TRBJ2-7, with D perhaps matching TRBD2 (5 bases). Germline V CDR1 and CDR2: MNHNS, SASEGT. Trimming took 6 bases from V and 4 from J, leaving 10 bases between them. There are 12 residues in the CDR3. The CDR3 coding sequence is TGTGCCAGCAGCCTAGCAGATTACGAGCAGTACGTC. This gives the protein CASSLADYEQYV.

The V call is TRBV6-5, the J call TRBJ2-5; D is ambiguous. The CDR3 sequence is 16 residues long. Trimming stripped 0 bases from V and 5 bases from J, with 16 bases between. Germline CDR1 MNHEY, CDR2 SVGAGI. The CDR3, as DNA: TGTGCCAGCAGTTACTCGATTTCAGGCCTGGGGGAGACCCAGTACTTC. Protein product: CASSYSISGLGETQYF.

The gene calls are TRBV7-8 and TRBJ2-7; 8 bases line up with TRBD1. The CDR3 extends over 15 amino acids. J was trimmed by 4 bases and V by 5 bases; bases with no gene match: 10. CDR1 and CDR2 from the germline V gene are SGHVS and FQNEAQ. CDR3 sequence: CASSPGLDRAYEQYF. In DNA form, the CDR3 reads TGTGCCAGCAGCCCAGGGCTGGACAGGGCATACGAGCAGTACTTC.

This clonotype was counted a few times. The CDR3 is CASSLARGLGNTEAFF. In DNA, the CDR3 is TGTGCCAGCAGCTTAGCCCGGGGCTTGGGGAACACTGAAGCTTTCTTT. The V and J genes are TRBV11-2 and TRBJ1-1; D possibly corresponds to TRBD1 (5 bases). V was clipped by 1 base and J by 1 base, with 13 bases between them. CDR3 size: 16 residues. In germline, CDR1 is SGHAT, CDR2 FQNNGV.

The V and J genes are TRBV7-7 and TRBJ2-5; 7 nucleotides match TRBD2. The DNA end is a closer match to TRBJ2-1, so the J assignment may be wrong. CDR1 and CDR2 from the germline V gene are SSHAT and FNYEAQ (reference sequence). CDR3 size: 15 residues. CDR3 sequence reads: CASSPLGDYKVEQFF. The CDR3 nucleotides read TGTGCCAGCAGCCCCCTTGGGGACTATAAAGTTGAGCAGTTCTTC.

V is TRBV5-5 and J is TRBJ2-2; D uncertain. Germline lookup yields CDR1 SGHKS and CDR2 YYEKEE (reference sequence). V was shortened by 4 bases and J by 4 bases, with 8 bases between the two germline ends. The length of the CDR3 is 13 residues. This CDR3 is CASSRLVTGELFF. As DNA, the CDR3 is TGTGCCAGCAGCAGGCTAGTCACCGGGGAGCTGTTTTTT. Full variable domain (remainder filled in from reference TRBV5-5 and TRBJ2-2): DAGVTQSPTHLIKTRGQQVTLRCSPISGHKSVSWYQQVLGQGPQFIFQYYEKEERGRGNFPDRFSARQFPNYSSELNVNALLLGDSALYLCASSRLVTGELFFGEGSRLTVL.

The chain combines TRBV7-9 with TRBJ2-3; TRBD1 matches at 9 bases. J was trimmed by 3 bases and V by 4 bases; bases with no gene match: 2. This CDR3 has 14 residues. Germline V gene lookup returns CDR1 SEHNR and CDR2 FQNEAQ (reference sequence). CDR3 region: CASSYGQGTDTQYF. CDR3 DNA: TGTGCCAGCAGCTACGGACAGGGGACAGATACGCAGTATTTT.

This clonotype was counted between two and nine times. J is TRBJ2-6 and V is TRBV5-1; D gene unclear. CDR1 and CDR2 (germline): SGHRS, YFSETQ. V was shortened by 5 bases and J by 1 base, with 10 bases between the two germline ends. This CDR3 has 15 residues. DNA for the CDR3: TGCGCCAGCAGTCCGCTCCTTTCTGGGGCCAACGTCCTGACTTTC. This gives the protein CASSPLLSGANVLTF.

There are a few counts of this clonotype. The chain joins TRBV6-6 to TRBJ1-1; 7 bases are shared with TRBD1. With 6 bases clipped from V and 1 base from J, the junction kept 5 bases outside the gene matches. This CDR3 spans 14 amino acids. Germline V gene sequence: CDR1 MNHNY, CDR2 SVGAGI (reference sequence). The CDR3 here is CASRYRGENTEAFF. In nucleotides, the CDR3 is TGTGCCAGCAGATACAGGGGCGAGAACACTGAAGCTTTCTTT.

This clonotype has at least ten counts. The chain recombines TRBV7-9 with TRBJ2-5; 7 bases align to TRBD2. Per germline, CDR1 SEHNR and CDR2 FQNEAQ (reference sequence). This CDR3 region has 13 residues. With V trimmed by 8 bases and J by 5 bases, 8 bases remained unmatched. The CDR3 DNA is TGTGCCAGCCTCCGCGCGGGAGTGGAGACCCAGTACTTC. Its protein product is CASLRAGVETQYF. The full variable domain, with the rest looked up from reference TRBV7-9 and TRBJ2-5, is DTGVSQNPRHKITKRGQNVTFRCDPISEHNRLYWYRQTLGQGPEFLTYFQNEAQLEKSRLLSDRFSAERPKGSFSTLEIQRTEQGDSAMYLCASLRAGVETQYFGPGTRLLVL.

This clonotype was observed a few times. The chain links TRBV9 to TRBJ2-3, with D maybe TRBD2 (6 bases). Deletions cut 0 bases from V and 6 bases from J, with 14 bases between. From germline, CDR1 is SGDLS and CDR2 YYNGEE. The CDR3 has 15 residues. CDR3 residues: CASSVVGTPMDTQYF. The CDR3 nucleotides read TGTGCCAGCAGCGTAGTAGGGACTCCCATGGATACGCAGTATTTT.

This clonotype has a handful of counts. The chain joins TRBV10-3 to TRBJ2-5; 9 bases map to TRBD2. The J call could be wrong; TRBJ2-1 is a better fit for the DNA end. The CDR3 sequence is 16 residues long. From germline, CDR1 is ENHRY and CDR2 SYGVKD. The CDR3 bases are TGTGCCATCAGGGGGGGGCCTAGCGGGGACTACAATGAGCAGTTCTTC. Residues: CAIRGGPSGDYNEQFF.

This clonotype was observed a few times. The chain has TRBV7-8 and TRBJ1-2; D not resolved. Trimming pared 3 bases from V and 2 bases from J, leaving 7 bases between. The CDR3 loop spans 13 amino acids. Germline values: CDR1 SGHVS, CDR2 FQNEAQ. Here the CDR3 reads CASSFGLNYGYTF. CDR3 DNA sequence: TGTGCCAGCAGCTTCGGTTTAAACTATGGCTACACCTTC.

The sample holds a few counts of this clonotype. V gene TRBV6-5 combines with J gene TRBJ2-3; 7 bases agree with TRBD2. The CDR3 extends over 11 amino acids. The germline V gene has CDR1 MNHEY and CDR2 SVGAGI. The trim removed 7 bases at V and 7 bases at J, leaving 2 bases unmatched. The CDR3 spells CASTSGNTQYF. The CDR3 DNA sequence: TGTGCCAGCACTAGCGGAAATACGCAGTATTTT.

This clonotype turned up a few times. The chain uses TRBV20-1 and TRBJ1-5; D unresolved. The CDR3 runs 15 residues. The ends were cut back, 3 bases at V and 5 bases at J, with 17 bases in the middle. Germline V CDR1 and CDR2: DFQATT, SNEGSKA (reference sequence). The chain's CDR3 is CSARGGVFSYQPQHF. The CDR3 coding sequence is TGCAGTGCTAGGGGTGGGGTTTTCTCCTATCAGCCCCAGCATTTT.

This clonotype was recorded many times. The rearrangement uses TRBV12-3 or TRBV12-4 and TRBJ2-5; 9 bases are a match to TRBD2. The CDR3 sequence is 14 residues long. V shed 8 bases, J shed 5 bases, and the junction held 9 bases outside the gene matches. This chain's CDR3 is CASSPGLARETQYF. CDR3 nucleotides: TGTGCCAGCTCACCGGGACTAGCTAGGGAGACCCAGTACTTC.

There are a few counts of this clonotype. The J gene is TRBJ1-3, the V gene TRBV29-1; a weak D match, TRBD1 (6 bases). The ends were cut back, 5 bases at V and 8 bases at J, with 10 bases in the middle. Per the germline V gene, CDR1 is SQVTM and CDR2 is ANQGSEA. This CDR3 is built from 11 residues. CDR3 sequence (DNA): TGCAGCGTTACACAGGGCGACACCATATATTTT. Translated, it gives CSVTQGDTIYF.

There are a few counts of this clonotype. The chain links TRBV6-6 to TRBJ2-5; the match to TRBD1 covers 8 bases. TRBJ2-7 matches the DNA end more closely, so the J call is doubtful. The V gene's germline CDR1 is MNHNY and CDR2 SVGAGI (reference sequence). The length of the CDR3 is 15 residues. The CDR3 DNA is TGTGCCAGCAGTTACTCTCATGACAGGGGATACGAGCAGTACGTC. Residues: CASSYSHDRGYEQYV.